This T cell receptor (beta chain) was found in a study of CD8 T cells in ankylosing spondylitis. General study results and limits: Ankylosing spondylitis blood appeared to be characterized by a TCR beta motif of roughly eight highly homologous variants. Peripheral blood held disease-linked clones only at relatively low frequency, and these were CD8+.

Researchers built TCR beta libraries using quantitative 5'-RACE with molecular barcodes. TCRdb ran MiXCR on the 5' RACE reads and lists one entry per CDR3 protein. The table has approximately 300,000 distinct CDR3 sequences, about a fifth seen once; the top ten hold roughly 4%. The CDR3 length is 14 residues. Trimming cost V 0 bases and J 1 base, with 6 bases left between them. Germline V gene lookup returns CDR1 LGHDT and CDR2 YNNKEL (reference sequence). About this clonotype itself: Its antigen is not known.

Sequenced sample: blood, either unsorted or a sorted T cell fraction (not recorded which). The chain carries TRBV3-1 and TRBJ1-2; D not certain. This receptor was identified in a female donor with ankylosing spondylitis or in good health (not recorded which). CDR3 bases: TGTGCCAGCAGCCAAGACGTGGTTAACTATGGCTACACCTTC. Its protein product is CASSQDVVNYGYTF.